The 29 T cell receptor beta chains in this list originate from one sample, sequenced in a study of Tregs in tolerant kidney transplant recipients. Here immunoSEQ multiplex PCR was the method, and the copy in TCRdb shows in-frame clones only, minus some. The table shows roughly 120,000 clones, with about 90% occurring only once. Input material: CD4+ T cells from blood. These receptors all stem from a human donor in good health.

The genes are TRBV5-4 and TRBJ2-1; D is ambiguous. This CDR3 region has 12 residues. CDR1 and CDR2 from the germline V gene are SGHNT and YYREEE (reference sequence). The V end lost 3 bases, the J end lost 10 bases, and 11 bases lay between the germline ends. CDR3 sequence (DNA): TGTGCCAGCAGCTCCGTAGATCAGGAGCAGTTCTTC. Its protein is CASSSVDQEQFF.

This sequence joins TRBV5-4 and TRBJ1-2; 8 bases are a match to TRBD1. V was clipped by 4 bases and J by 2 bases; unmatched bases: 7. The germline V gene encodes CDR1 SGHNT and CDR2 YYREEE (reference sequence). The CDR3 spans 15 residues. The CDR3 here is CASSNQGATNYGYTF. Here the CDR3 DNA reads TGTGCCAGCAGCAATCAGGGGGCGACGAACTATGGCTACACCTTC.

V and J are TRBV2 and TRBJ2-3, with 15 bases that match TRBD2. The germline V gene encodes CDR1 SNHLY and CDR2 FYNNEI. The V segment lost 6 bases and the J segment 6 bases; nucleotides outside the gene matches: 1. This CDR3 contains 14 residues. CDR3 nucleotide sequence: TGTGCCAGCAGCGGGACTAGCGGGAGGGATACGCAGTATTTT. Protein sequence: CASSGTSGRDTQYF.

This clone was detected once. The chain recombines TRBV18 with TRBJ2-3, with TRBD2 identical over 12 bases. This CDR3 comprises 16 residues. The V gene's germline CDR1 is KGHSH and CDR2 LQKENI. V was clipped by 6 bases and J by 0 bases; unmatched bases: 4. The CDR3 reads CASSQTSGRSTDTQYF. The CDR3 nucleotides are TGTGCCAGCTCGCAGACTAGCGGGAGAAGCACAGATACGCAGTATTTT.

The V call is TRBV5-8, the J call TRBJ2-1; maybe TRBD2 (6 bases). Trimming removed 4 bases at V and 2 bases at J, with 13 bases between. This CDR3 contains 15 residues. Germline lookup yields CDR1 SGHTS and CDR2 YDEGEE. CDR3 nucleotides: TGTGCCAGCAGCGCCGGGACTCCCGCCTACAATGAGCAGTTCTTC. Amino acid sequence: CASSAGTPAYNEQFF.

The chain uses TRBV9 and TRBJ1-1; no firm D call. The CDR3 extends over 13 amino acids. Germline assignment: CDR1 SGDLS and CDR2 YYNGEE. V lost 6 bases, J lost 3 bases, and 12 bases lay in between. The CDR3 nucleotides read TGTGCCAGCAACCGGACTCCCTACACTGAAGCTTTCTTT. Translation gives CASNRTPYTEAFF.

This chain joins TRBV5-8 and TRBJ1-4; D gene uncertain. The V end was cut by 6 bases, the J end by 0 bases, with 9 bases between. Germline values: CDR1 SGHTS, CDR2 YDEGEE. This CDR3 has 14 residues. CDR3 residues: CASIHAATNEKLFF. The CDR3 DNA follows: TGTGCCAGCATCCACGCCGCAACTAATGAAAAACTGTTTTTT.

This clone was detected a few times. The chain joins TRBV5-6 to TRBJ1-2; the D gene is possibly TRBD1 (5 bases). The CDR3 length is 13 residues. Germline CDR1 reads SGHDT; CDR2 reads YYEEEE. V was cut by 1 base and J by 8 bases, with 12 bases left in between. CDR3 nucleotide sequence: TGTGCCAGCAGCTTGAGGGGCGCGGGCGGCTACACCTTC. Translating gives CASSLRGAGGYTF.

This chain links TRBV2 with TRBJ2-2; the D gene is possibly TRBD2 (6 bases). V was clipped by 9 bases and J by 4 bases, with 15 bases between them. Germline CDR1 reads SNHLY; CDR2 reads FYNNEI. The CDR3 totals 14 residues. The DNA of the CDR3 is TGTGCCAGTCGGAGTGGGGGACTCACCGGGGAGCTGTTTTTT. This sequence encodes CASRSGGLTGELFF.

This clone was counted between two and nine times. Here the CDR3 DNA reads TGCGCCAGCAGCCGTAGGGGGGGCCAAGAGACCCAGTACTTC. This sequence encodes CASSRRGGQETQYF. The chain recombines TRBV4-1 with TRBJ2-5; perhaps TRBD2 as D (7 bases). This CDR3 region has 14 residues. V was trimmed by 4 bases and J by 1 base, leaving 10 bases between them. CDR1 is MGHRA, CDR2 YSYEKL, per germline.

The genes are TRBV6-5 and TRBJ2-3, with TRBD1 matching over 8 bases. The CDR3 runs to 16 residues. CDR1 is MNHEY and CDR2 is SVGAGI in the germline V gene. V shed 0 bases and J 6 bases; nucleotides not matched to a gene: 8. The chain's CDR3 is CASSYSWTGKIDTQYF. The CDR3 DNA follows: TGTGCCAGCAGTTACTCGTGGACAGGGAAAATTGATACGCAGTATTTT.

The genes are TRBV10-3 and TRBJ2-5; D might be TRBD1 (5 bases). The CDR3 extends over 11 amino acids. V lost 11 bases to trimming and J lost 4 bases, with 11 bases between them. CDR1 is ENHRY, CDR2 SYGVKD, per germline. The CDR3 region has the DNA TGTGCCCCCAGGGTTGGAGAGACCCAGTACTTC. Protein sequence: CAPRVGETQYF.

This chain joins TRBV7-9 and TRBJ2-1; 11 bases are shared with TRBD2. Germline CDR1 and CDR2: SEHNR and FQNEAQ (reference sequence). The CDR3 sequence is 15 residues long. The V gene end was trimmed by 0 bases and the J gene end by 10 bases; junction bases not matched to a gene: 5. CDR3 loop: CASSLASGGAKEQFF. CDR3 in DNA: TGTGCCAGCAGCTTAGCTAGCGGGGGGGCCAAGGAGCAGTTCTTC.

This clone was recorded once. The chain links TRBV11-2 to TRBJ2-1; 7 bases agree with TRBD1. CDR1 and CDR2 (germline): SGHAT, FQNNGV. This CDR3 spans 16 amino acids. The junction had 5 bases not matched to a gene; V was cut back by 1 base and J by 2 bases. CDR3 nucleotides: TGTGCCAGCAGCTTAGGGACAGGCTGGGCCTACAATGAGCAGTTCTTC. Amino acids: CASSLGTGWAYNEQFF.

The count of this clone is one. The chain combines TRBV15 with TRBJ2-7; D uncertain. The CDR3 has 14 residues. Germline V gene data show CDR1 as LNHNV and CDR2 as YYDKDF (reference sequence). V lost 0 bases and J lost 0, with 6 bases in between. Here the CDR3 reads CATSRESASYEQYF. CDR3 sequence (DNA): TGTGCCACCAGCAGAGAATCAGCCTCCTACGAGCAGTACTTC.

The chain couples TRBV5-1 to TRBJ2-2; 9 nucleotides agree with TRBD1. This CDR3 is 16 amino acids long. V trimming: 4 bases; J trimming: 4 bases; junction bases outside the gene matches: 8. The germline V gene encodes CDR1 SGHRS and CDR2 YFSETQ. This chain's CDR3 is CASSPTGGYSTGELFF. CDR3 sequence (DNA): TGCGCCAGCAGCCCCACAGGGGGCTATAGCACCGGGGAGCTGTTTTTT.

The chain recombines TRBV19 with TRBJ2-7; D is unresolved. Germline-derived CDR1 and CDR2 are LNHDA and SQIVND (reference sequence). V lost 4 bases to trimming and J lost 3 bases, with 7 bases between them. This CDR3 spans 12 amino acids. In DNA, the CDR3 is TGTGCCAGTAGTAGGGCAGACTACGAGCAGTACTTC. It encodes CASSRADYEQYF.

In its sample, this clone was seen a few times. The chain couples TRBV7-9 to TRBJ2-7; no firm D call. In germline, CDR1 is SEHNR, CDR2 FQNEAQ (reference sequence). This CDR3 spans 12 amino acids. V lost 5 bases and J lost 3, with 8 bases in between. The CDR3 nucleotides read TGTGCCAGCAGCGCGACACACTACGAGCAGTACTTC. It encodes CASSATHYEQYF.

This rearrangement joins TRBV7-8 to TRBJ1-5; possibly TRBD1 for D (6 bases). The germline V gene encodes CDR1 SGHVS and CDR2 FQNEAQ. This CDR3 comprises 16 residues. V lost 5 bases and J 0 bases, leaving 14 bases between the germline ends. In DNA, the CDR3 is TGTGCCAGCAGCCCTCGGGCAGGGGATAGCAATCAGCCCCAGCATTTT. This gives the protein CASSPRAGDSNQPQHF.

The DNA of the CDR3 is TGTGCCAGCTCACCTCGACAGGGGGTTCCCCCAGGGACTGAAGCTTTCTTT. Translating it yields CASSPRQGVPPGTEAFF. This chain uses TRBV18 with TRBJ1-1; TRBD1 aligns across 9 bases. The CDR3 consists of 17 residues. V dropped 3 bases and J dropped 5; count of bases not matched to a gene: 13. Germline assignment: CDR1 KGHSH and CDR2 LQKENI.

A few counts support this clone. The rearrangement joins TRBV6-6 to TRBJ1-6; tentative D call: TRBD1 (5 bases). Germline V gives CDR1 MNHNY, CDR2 SVGAGI (reference sequence). CDR3 length: 14 amino acids. Trimming removed 6 bases from V and 10 bases from J, with 16 bases in between. CDR3 bases: TGTGCCAGCAGATCCGGGACCCGAGCCTCACCCCTCCACTTT. Protein product: CASRSGTRASPLHF.

The chain links TRBV4-2 to TRBJ2-4; TRBD1 matches at 11 bases. J lost 4 bases, V lost 1 base, and 3 bases had no gene match. Germline loops: CDR1 LGHNA, CDR2 YNFKEQ. CDR3 length: 16 amino acids. The CDR3 nucleotides are TGTGCCAGCAGCCAAGGGGGACAGGGGGGAAAAAACATTCAGTACTTC. This translates into CASSQGGQGGKNIQYF.

The chain is built from TRBV19 and TRBJ2-7; perhaps TRBD2 as D (5 bases). V was trimmed by 6 bases and J by 4 bases, leaving 16 bases between them. CDR1 and CDR2 (germline): LNHDA, SQIVND (reference sequence). This CDR3 has 14 amino acids. CDR3 amino acids: CASSRETLAYEQYF. In nucleotides, the CDR3 is TGTGCCAGTAGCAGAGAGACCCTAGCTTACGAGCAGTACTTC.

The chain uses TRBV5-1 and TRBJ1-1, with D unresolved. V lost 4 bases to trimming and J lost 3 bases, with 10 bases between them. This CDR3 is 13 amino acids long. The V gene's germline CDR1 is SGHRS and CDR2 YFSETQ. Here the CDR3 reads CASSNTLDTEAFF. The CDR3 DNA is TGCGCCAGCAGCAACACCCTGGACACTGAAGCTTTCTTT.

This clone showed up just once. The gene calls are TRBV18 and TRBJ1-1; tentatively, D is TRBD1 (5 bases). The CDR3 sequence is 15 residues long. V lost 4 bases and J 1 base, leaving 13 bases between the germline ends. Germline V gene sequence: CDR1 KGHSH, CDR2 LQKENI. The CDR3 DNA reads as TGTGCCAGCTCACTCAGCTCAGGGACGAACACTGAAGCTTTCTTT. Amino acid sequence: CASSLSSGTNTEAFF. The variable domain in full, with the rest retrieved from reference TRBV18 and TRBJ1-1, is NAGVMQNPRHLVRRRGQEARLRCSPMKGHSHVYWYRQLPEEGLKFMVYLQKENIIDESGMPKERFSAEFPKEGPSILRIQQVVRGDSAAYFCASSLSSGTNTEAFFGQGTRLTVV.

The V call is TRBV6-5, the J call TRBJ1-6, with TRBD1 identical over 10 bases. The length of the CDR3 is 15 residues. V dropped 10 bases and J dropped 11; count of bases not matched to a gene: 14. CDR1 is MNHEY and CDR2 is SVGAGI in the germline V gene. The CDR3 loop is CATLGGQGLGAPLHF. In DNA form, the CDR3 reads TGTGCCACCCTCGGGGGACAGGGGCTAGGTGCACCCCTCCACTTT.

In nucleotides, the CDR3 is TGTGCCAGCAGCCCAGATGGGCAGATGGGCTACACCTTC. It is translated as CASSPDGQMGYTF. The V and J genes are TRBV7-3 and TRBJ1-2; D unresolved. This CDR3 has 13 residues. Trimming cost V 5 bases and J 8 bases, with 15 bases left between them. The V gene's germline CDR1 is SGHTA and CDR2 FQGTGA.

This clone was observed once. V is TRBV2 and J is TRBJ2-3, with 13 bases that match TRBD2. V was clipped by 8 bases and J by 2 bases; unmatched bases: 1. This CDR3 spans 14 amino acids. CDR1 SNHLY and CDR2 FYNNEI come from the germline V gene. The CDR3 nucleotides are TGTGCCAGCGGACTAGCGGGAGTCACAGATACGCAGTATTTT. Translation: CASGLAGVTDTQYF.

The chain has TRBV28 and TRBJ2-1; the D gene could be TRBD1 or TRBD2 (6 bases each). V lost 6 bases and J lost 14, with 17 bases in between. The V gene's germline CDR1 is MDHEN and CDR2 SYDVKM. The CDR3 has 12 residues. CDR3 nucleotide sequence: TGTGCCAGCAGCCCCTCAGGGGAGGTCGAGTTCTTC. It encodes CASSPSGEVEFF.